What follows describes a single TCR beta chain. Its antigen remains unknown. Disease lasting under 3 months, a NOSPECS grade of at least 4, and a Clinical Activity Score of at least 3 were features of the ophthalmopathy patients. TCR beta CDR3 region amplification was performed from RNA transcripts. First-round RT-PCR targeting the TCR CDR3 was performed with the HTBI primer set. TCRdb re-analysed the multiplex PCR reads in MiXCR, keeping a single row per CDR3 protein. The sample comprises more than 500,000 distinct CDR3 sequences, roughly 14% of which are singletons, and roughly 4.3% rests with the top ten. Trimming stripped 5 bases from V and 6 bases from J, with 19 bases between. Germline CDR1 LNHDA, CDR2 SQIVND (reference sequence). The CDR3 is 16 amino acids. This record belongs to a study of T cells in Graves' hyperthyroidism and ophthalmopathy. Findings and caveats of the study: Most thyroid-expanded clonotypes above 0.001 were also found in blood.

Sequencing was carried out using blood. The chain recombines TRBV19 with TRBJ2-2, with D uncertain. This TCR derives from a woman aged 40 to 50 with Graves' ophthalmopathy. CDR3 sequence reads: CASSPGPVWAAGELFF. For the CDR3, the DNA is TGTGCCAGTAGTCCCGGCCCGGTTTGGGCCGCCGGGGAGCTGTTTTTT.